This TCR beta chain was profiled in a study of cytomegalovirus exposure and HLA in healthy donors. V gave up 3 bases and J gave up 3 bases, with 11 bases separating them. The CDR3 length is 14 residues. Looked up from germline, CDR1 is MDHEN and CDR2 is SYDVKM. PCR was performed using 60 Vbeta and 13 Jbeta primers. TCRdb keeps only in-frame clones here, not all; method: immunoSEQ multiplex PCR. The sample carries about 200,000 clones, 76% recorded once. The sample was PBMCs. The J gene is TRBJ1-1, the V gene TRBV28, with D hard to call. The TCR was taken from a man aged 18 to 29 in good health and CMV-seronegative. Here the CDR3 reads CASSLYRVDTEAFF. In nucleotides, the CDR3 is TGTGCCAGCAGTTTGTATCGGGTCGACACTGAAGCTTTCTTT.